The 21 T cell receptor beta chains in this list originate from one sample, sequenced in a study of blood T cell repertoires in COVID-19. Produced via immunoSEQ multiplex PCR; TCRdb's table is partial and in-frame only. The data show about 33,000 clones, with around 73% seen just once and over 15% held by the top ten. Sequences were obtained from peripheral blood. The receptor set was obtained from a man between 65 and 80 years old with acute or convalescent COVID-19.

The chain carries TRBV19 and TRBJ2-7; 8 positions match TRBD1. Germline trimming cut 1 base from V and 6 bases from J; bases unmatched to any gene: 2. This CDR3 is 13 amino acids long. The germline V gene has CDR1 LNHDA and CDR2 SQIVND (reference sequence). The CDR3 nucleotides read TGTGCCAGTAGTATAGGACAGGGGCGCGAGCAGTACTTC. Its protein product is CASSIGQGREQYF.

V gene TRBV27 combines with J gene TRBJ1-4, with 10 bases aligning to TRBD1. CDR3 length: 17 amino acids. CDR1 is MNHEY and CDR2 is SMNVEV in the germline V gene (reference sequence). The V gene end was trimmed by 5 bases and the J gene end by 3 bases; junction bases not matched to a gene: 9. The CDR3 DNA follows: TGTGCCAGCAGTCCCCTTGACAGGGGGCGCTCTAATGAAAAACTGTTTTTT. Its translation is CASSPLDRGRSNEKLFF.

The rearrangement links TRBV29-1 to TRBJ1-1; D not certain. Germline CDR1 reads SQVTM; CDR2 reads ANQGSEA. V lost 5 bases and J lost 4, with 14 bases in between. CDR3 length equals 13 residues. CDR3 region: CSVLERVTTEAFF. Written as DNA, the CDR3 is TGCAGCGTTTTGGAGCGGGTGACCACTGAAGCTTTCTTT.

The chain joins TRBV7-2 to TRBJ1-5, with D maybe TRBD1 (5 bases). The V gene's germline CDR1 is SGHTA and CDR2 FQGNSA. The CDR3 has 14 residues. V lost 5 bases to trimming and J lost 5 bases, with 13 bases between them. CDR3 sequence (DNA): TGTGCCAGCAGCAAGGGCCAGGGCCATCAGCCCCAGCATTTT. Encoded protein: CASSKGQGHQPQHF.

This chain connects TRBV6-2 or TRBV6-3 to TRBJ1-2; 7 bases fit TRBD1. The V gene end was trimmed by 5 bases and the J gene end by 5 bases; junction bases not matched to a gene: 5. The CDR3 consists of 13 residues. CDR1 and CDR2 from the germline V gene are MNHEY and SVGEGT. The CDR3: CASSGDRGYGYTF. DNA for the CDR3: TGTGCCAGCAGTGGGGACAGAGGATATGGCTACACCTTC.

This chain joins TRBV6-5 and TRBJ1-2; D possibly corresponds to TRBD1 (5 bases). Trimming stripped 0 bases from V and 6 bases from J, with 8 bases between. This CDR3 region has 13 residues. The V gene's germline CDR1 is MNHEY and CDR2 SVGAGI. CDR3 bases: TGTGCCAGCAGTTACTCAGGGGTGGATGGCTACACCTTC. It yields the protein CASSYSGVDGYTF.

The gene calls are TRBV12-3 or TRBV12-4 and TRBJ1-2; no definite D call. The CDR3 has 13 amino acids. V lost 1 base and J lost 4, with 7 bases in between. CDR3 DNA: TGTGCCAGCAGTTTAGGTCAGTCCTATGGCTACACCTTC. Translated: CASSLGQSYGYTF.

The chain is built from TRBV10-3 and TRBJ1-3; 10 nucleotides line up with TRBD1. CDR1 and CDR2 from the germline V gene are ENHRY and SYGVKD. The CDR3 sequence is 17 residues long. V gave up 5 bases and J gave up 2 bases; unmatched junction bases: 9. CDR3 DNA: TGTGCCATCAGTTCCGGACAGGGGGTTGTGACTGGAAACACCATATATTTT. The encoded protein is CAISSGQGVVTGNTIYF.

The chain links TRBV14 to TRBJ2-7; weak D call: TRBD2 (5 bases). V lost 2 bases to trimming and J lost 3 bases, with 11 bases between them. CDR1 and CDR2 (germline): SGHDN, FVKESK. The CDR3 loop spans 14 amino acids. CDR3 DNA: TGTGCCAGCAGCCAACAAAACGGGAACTACGAGCAGTACTTC. As protein: CASSQQNGNYEQYF.

This chain joins TRBV7-2 and TRBJ1-2; no reliable D call. The CDR3 sequence is 15 residues long. Germline V gives CDR1 SGHTA, CDR2 FQGNSA. V gave up 1 base and J gave up 3 bases, with 12 bases separating them. The CDR3, as DNA: TGTGCCAGCAGCTTAGACCTTCGGGGAGACTATGGCTACACCTTC. Protein: CASSLDLRGDYGYTF. The full variable domain, completed using reference TRBV7-2 and TRBJ1-2, is GAGVSQSPSNKVTEKGKDVELRCDPISGHTALYWYRQSLGQGLEFLIYFQGNSAPDKSGLPSDRFSAERTGGSVSTLTIQRTQQEDSAVYLCASSLDLRGDYGYTFGSGTRLTVV.

The chain is built from TRBV29-1 and TRBJ1-2; 7 bases line up with TRBD1. Trimming at V came to 7 bases and at J to 2 bases, leaving 7 bases not matched to a gene. Germline lookup yields CDR1 SQVTM and CDR2 ANQGSEA. The CDR3 spans 13 residues. The CDR3 DNA reads TGCAGCGGTATTACAGGGGTCAACTATGGCTACACCTTC. It translates to CSGITGVNYGYTF.

The V gene is TRBV11-3, the J gene TRBJ2-1; D is perhaps TRBD2 (6 bases). Germline values: CDR1 SGHNT, CDR2 YENEEA. The V gene lost 5 bases and the J gene lost 6 bases, with 11 bases spanning the gap. This CDR3 comprises 13 residues. CDR3 protein: CASSLGTVNEQFF. The CDR3 DNA reads as TGTGCCAGCAGCCTGGGGACTGTCAATGAGCAGTTCTTC.

This clone was seen a few times. The rearrangement uses TRBV6-5 and TRBJ1-6, with TRBD1 as a possible D gene (5 bases). The CDR3 loop spans 14 amino acids. Germline CDR1 and CDR2: MNHEY and SVGAGI. The V end lost 10 bases, the J end lost 3 bases, and 13 bases lay between the germline ends. CDR3 loop: CATLGRSYNSPLHF. CDR3 DNA: TGTGCCACTCTGGGGCGCAGCTATAATTCACCCCTCCACTTT.

The J gene is TRBJ2-1, the V gene TRBV5-4; 7 bases map to TRBD1. Germline V CDR1 and CDR2: SGHNT, YYREEE (reference sequence). This CDR3 has 14 residues. The trim removed 4 bases at V and 4 bases at J, leaving 5 bases unmatched. This CDR3 is CASSTPGQYNEQFF. The DNA of the CDR3 is TGTGCCAGCAGCACACCGGGACAGTACAATGAGCAGTTCTTC. Variable domain in full (rest from reference TRBV5-4 and TRBJ2-1): ETGVTQSPTHLIKTRGQQVTLRCSSQSGHNTVSWYQQALGQGPQFIFQYYREEENGRGNFPPRFSGLQFPNYSSELNVNALELDDSALYLCASSTPGQYNEQFFGPGTRLTVL.

The rearrangement uses TRBV30 and TRBJ2-1; 8 bases are shared with TRBD2. Germline V gene data show CDR1 as GTSNPN and CDR2 as SVGIG (reference sequence). CDR3 size: 15 residues. Trimming took 2 bases from V and 4 from J; bases not matched to a gene: 7. The CDR3 reads CAWSRGAGGYNEQFF. The DNA for the CDR3 is TGTGCCTGGAGTAGAGGGGCGGGAGGTTACAATGAGCAGTTCTTC.

CDR3 in amino acids: CASSLPGTYEQYF. The CDR3 coding sequence is TGTGCCAGTAGTTTACCAGGGACCTACGAGCAGTACTTC. This chain uses TRBV19 with TRBJ2-7; maybe TRBD1 (5 bases). There are 13 residues in the CDR3. V was clipped by 5 bases and J by 2 bases, with 10 bases between them. Germline V gene data show CDR1 as LNHDA and CDR2 as SQIVND (reference sequence).

This clone was seen a few times. The chain employs TRBV18 and TRBJ1-2, with D perhaps matching TRBD1 (6 bases). The CDR3 contains 16 residues. Per germline, CDR1 KGHSH and CDR2 LQKENI. V shed 1 base and J shed 1 base, with 13 bases lying between them. CDR3 coding DNA: TGTGCCAGCTCACCACGTCAGGGGATGGTTAACTATGGCTACACCTTC. Translating it yields CASSPRQGMVNYGYTF. Using reference TRBV18 and TRBJ1-2 for the parts outside the CDR3, the full variable domain is NAGVMQNPRHLVRRRGQEARLRCSPMKGHSHVYWYRQLPEEGLKFMVYLQKENIIDESGMPKERFSAEFPKEGPSILRIQQVVRGDSAAYFCASSPRQGMVNYGYTFGSGTRLTVV.

The V gene is TRBV27, the J gene TRBJ2-7; the match to TRBD1 covers 7 bases. The CDR3 spans 14 residues. V dropped 5 bases and J dropped 0; count of bases not matched to a gene: 4. CDR1 is MNHEY and CDR2 is SMNVEV in the germline V gene (reference sequence). The CDR3 sequence is CASSATGSSYEQYF. CDR3 coding DNA: TGTGCCAGCAGTGCGACAGGGAGCTCCTACGAGCAGTACTTC.

The rearrangement joins TRBV19 to TRBJ2-1; D gene ambiguous. V was shortened by 6 bases and J by 0 bases, with 12 bases between the two germline ends. Germline V lookup: CDR1 LNHDA, CDR2 SQIVND (reference sequence). CDR3 size: 15 residues. Here the CDR3 reads CASSPWASSYNEQFF. DNA of the CDR3: TGTGCCAGTAGCCCCTGGGCGAGCTCCTACAATGAGCAGTTCTTC. The variable domain in full, completed from reference TRBV19 and TRBJ2-1, reads DGGITQSPKYLFRKEGQNVTLSCEQNLNHDAMYWYRQDPGQGLRLIYYSQIVNDFQKGDIAEGYSVSREKKESFPLTVTSAQKNPTAFYLCASSPWASSYNEQFFGPGTRLTVL.

The count of this clone is one. V gene TRBV7-2 combines with J gene TRBJ2-5, with 16 bases matching TRBD2. Germline lookup yields CDR1 SGHTA and CDR2 FQGNSA. This CDR3 contains 18 residues. The J segment lost 7 bases and the V segment lost 5 bases, leaving 13 bases of the junction unmatched. CDR3 in amino acids: CASSPGLAGGPLRVTQYF. The DNA of the CDR3 is TGTGCCAGCAGCCCGGGACTAGCGGGAGGGCCTCTGAGAGTGACCCAGTACTTC.

The V gene is TRBV24-1, the J gene TRBJ1-2; D not certain. The germline V gene has CDR1 KGHDR and CDR2 SFDVKD. The CDR3 has 15 amino acids. V shed 3 bases and J shed 8 bases, with 18 bases lying between them. CDR3 protein: CATSDGRRGYGGYTF. For the CDR3, the DNA is TGTGCCACCAGTGATGGGAGACGAGGGTATGGCGGCTACACCTTC.